This T cell receptor beta chain was sequenced for a study of cytomegalovirus exposure and HLA in healthy donors. The PCR contained 60 Vbeta and 13 Jbeta primers. Assay used: immunoSEQ multiplex PCR; TCRdb lists only in-frame clones, some missing. This table has 85,000 to 100,000 clones, 65% to 85% appearing once. Sequenced input: PBMCs. The TCR sequence derives from a man aged 35-49 years in good health and CMV-seronegative.

The CDR3 DNA follows: TGTGCCTGGAAGCGGCAGGTCCATTCACCCCTCCACTTT. Translating it yields CAWKRQVHSPLHF. V gene TRBV30 combines with J gene TRBJ1-6, with D hard to call. The V end lost 4 bases, the J end lost 8 bases, and 12 bases lay between the germline ends. CDR1 and CDR2 (germline): GTSNPN, SVGIG (reference sequence). The CDR3 contains 13 residues.